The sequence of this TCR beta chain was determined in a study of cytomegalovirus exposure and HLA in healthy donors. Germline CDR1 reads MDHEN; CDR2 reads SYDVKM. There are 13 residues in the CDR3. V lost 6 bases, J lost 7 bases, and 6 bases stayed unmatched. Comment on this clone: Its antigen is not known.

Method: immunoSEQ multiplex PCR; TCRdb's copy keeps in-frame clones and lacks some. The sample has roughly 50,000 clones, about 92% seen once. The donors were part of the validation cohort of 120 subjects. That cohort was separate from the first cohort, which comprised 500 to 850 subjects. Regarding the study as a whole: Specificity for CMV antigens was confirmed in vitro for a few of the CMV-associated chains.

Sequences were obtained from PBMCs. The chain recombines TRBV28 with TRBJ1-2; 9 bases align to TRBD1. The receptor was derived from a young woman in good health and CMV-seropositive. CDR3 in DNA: TGTGCCAGCAGGAACACAGGGGGCTTTGGCTACACCTTC. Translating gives CASRNTGGFGYTF.